Each of the 20 T cell receptor beta chains below was sequenced from the same sample in a study of cytomegalovirus exposure and HLA in healthy donors. It was with 60 Vbeta and 13 Jbeta primers that the PCR ran. Clones were sequenced by immunoSEQ multiplex PCR, and TCRdb holds only the in-frame ones, with some missing. The sample has about 160,000 clones; around 78% are singletons. The source material was PBMCs. The receptors derive from a man in his forties in good health and CMV-seronegative.

V usage is TRBV7-2 and J usage is TRBJ2-7; 8 positions match TRBD2. Germline CDR1 is SGHTA and CDR2 is FQGNSA. Trimming cost V 1 base and J 2 bases; bases outside gene matches: 4. CDR3 length: 15 residues. CDR3 protein: CASSLELREAYEQYF. CDR3 nucleotide sequence: TGTGCCAGCAGCTTAGAATTGCGGGAGGCCTACGAGCAGTACTTC.

This clone turned up a few times. The chain recombines TRBV5-1 with TRBJ2-7; no definite D call. V lost 2 bases and J 1 base, leaving 10 bases between the germline ends. The CDR3 runs to 14 residues. Germline V CDR1 and CDR2: SGHRS, YFSETQ. CDR3 nucleotide sequence: TGCGCCAGCAGCTTCTCAGATCCTTCCTACGAGCAGTACTTC. Translation: CASSFSDPSYEQYF. The entire variable domain, with the rest obtained from reference TRBV5-1 and TRBJ2-7, is as follows: KAGVTQTPRYLIKTRGQQVTLSCSPISGHRSVSWYQQTPGQGLQFLFEYFSETQRNKGNFPGRFSGRQFSNSRSEMNVSTLELGDSALYLCASSFSDPSYEQYFGPGTRLTVT.

V gene TRBV18 combines with J gene TRBJ2-4; D unresolved. This CDR3 region has 14 residues. With 3 bases removed from V and 3 bases from J, the gap between germline ends came to 9 bases. Germline assignment: CDR1 KGHSH and CDR2 LQKENI. This CDR3 reads CASSPWQDKNIQYF. The CDR3 coding sequence is TGTGCCAGCTCACCGTGGCAGGACAAAAACATTCAGTACTTC. Using reference TRBV18 and TRBJ2-4 for the parts outside the CDR3, the full variable domain is NAGVMQNPRHLVRRRGQEARLRCSPMKGHSHVYWYRQLPEEGLKFMVYLQKENIIDESGMPKERFSAEFPKEGPSILRIQQVVRGDSAAYFCASSPWQDKNIQYFGAGTRLSVL.

The chain has TRBV15 and TRBJ1-2; TRBD1 matches 11 bases. CDR1 is LNHNV, CDR2 YYDKDF, per germline (reference sequence). This CDR3 spans 19 amino acids. Trimming took 0 bases from V and 2 from J; bases not matched to a gene: 11. CDR3 nucleotides: TGTGCCACCAGCAGAGATTTTGCCGGGACAGGGGGATCGAACTATGGCTACACCTTC. Translating it yields CATSRDFAGTGGSNYGYTF.

The chain links TRBV5-1 to TRBJ2-6; D possibly corresponds to TRBD2 (5 bases). The germline gives CDR1 SGHRS, CDR2 YFSETQ. With 7 bases removed from V and 4 bases from J, the gap between germline ends came to 9 bases. This CDR3 contains 13 residues. CDR3 region: CASSGLGANVLTF. CDR3 coding DNA: TGCGCCAGCTCCGGACTCGGGGCCAACGTCCTGACTTTC.

This clone has just a few counts. V and J are TRBV10-3 and TRBJ2-2, with D possibly TRBD1 on 5 matching bases. The CDR3 has 15 residues. Trimming took off 0 bases at V and 2 bases at J, with 7 bases between the two ends. Germline values: CDR1 ENHRY, CDR2 SYGVKD. Here the CDR3 DNA reads TGTGCCATCAGTGAGTCAAGGGGAAACACCGGGGAGCTGTTTTTT. Amino acids: CAISESRGNTGELFF.

This chain links TRBV7-6 with TRBJ2-6, with TRBD1 matching over 7 bases. The CDR3 extends over 22 amino acids. Germline V gene data show CDR1 as SGHVS and CDR2 as FNYEAQ. V lost 1 base to trimming and J lost 2 bases; unmatched junction nucleotides: 20. Written as DNA, the CDR3 is TGTGCCAGCAGCTTAGTCGGAATGACAGGGTGGGCACAAGGGCCTGGGGCCAACGTCCTGACTTTC. Its translation is CASSLVGMTGWAQGPGANVLTF.

V is TRBV15 and J is TRBJ1-3; no definite D call. With 7 bases removed from V and 7 bases from J, the gap between germline ends came to 14 bases. This CDR3 comprises 13 residues. CDR1 and CDR2 (germline): LNHNV, YYDKDF (reference sequence). This CDR3 reads CATMVLGGNTIYF. The CDR3 bases are TGTGCCACCATGGTCCTGGGAGGGAACACCATATATTTT.

This clone has only a few counts. The chain uses TRBV7-9 and TRBJ2-7, with 11 positions matching TRBD2. Germline lookup yields CDR1 SEHNR and CDR2 FQNEAQ (reference sequence). V shed 6 bases and J 1 base; nucleotides not matched to a gene: 2. The CDR3 runs 14 residues. The CDR3: CASSTSGSSYEQYF. In DNA, the CDR3 is TGTGCCAGCAGTACTAGCGGGAGTTCCTACGAGCAGTACTTC.

This rearrangement joins TRBV4-1 to TRBJ2-1; 8 nucleotides align to TRBD2. V trimming: 6 bases; J trimming: 0 bases; junction bases outside the gene matches: 4. Germline V lookup: CDR1 MGHRA, CDR2 YSYEKL. The CDR3 is 15 amino acids. The CDR3 DNA reads TGCGCCAGCAGTAACAGCGGGAGCTCCTACAATGAGCAGTTCTTC. It is translated as CASSNSGSSYNEQFF.

The chain uses TRBV9 and TRBJ1-3; no clear D. Germline values: CDR1 SGDLS, CDR2 YYNGEE. V was cut by 1 base and J by 0 bases, with 11 bases left in between. CDR3 length: 16 residues. The DNA of the CDR3 is TGTGCCAGCAGCGTATTTCACTTAAGCTCTGGAAACACCATATATTTT. Its protein is CASSVFHLSSGNTIYF. The variable domain in full, with the rest retrieved from reference TRBV9 and TRBJ1-3, is DSGVTQTPKHLITATGQRVTLRCSPRSGDLSVYWYQQSLDQGLQFLIQYYNGEERAKGNILERFSAQQFPDLHSELNLSSLELGDSALYFCASSVFHLSSGNTIYFGEGSWLTVV.

This chain uses TRBV7-3 with TRBJ2-1; 7 nucleotides line up with TRBD2. The germline V gene has CDR1 SGHTA and CDR2 FQGTGA. CDR3 length: 13 residues. Unmatched junction bases numbered 10, after V lost 5 bases and J lost 12 bases. For the CDR3, the DNA is TGTGCCAGCAGCCGGGACTGGGGCGGGGGGCAGTTCTTC. Its translation: CASSRDWGGGQFF.

This chain uses TRBV2 with TRBJ2-7, with 9 bases fitting TRBD2. CDR3 length: 13 amino acids. Looked up from germline, CDR1 is SNHLY and CDR2 is FYNNEI. As DNA, the CDR3 is TGTGCTAGCGTGGCGGGAGGGGCCTACGAGCAGTACTTC. Translation: CASVAGGAYEQYF.

As concerns this clone: The sample contains more than one DNA sequence encoding this CDR3. The chain recombines TRBV29-1 with TRBJ2-3; tentative D call: TRBD2 (6 bases). The CDR3 has 11 residues. CDR1 and CDR2 (germline): SQVTM, ANQGSEA. Trimming pared 3 bases from V and 6 bases from J, leaving 7 bases between. As DNA, the CDR3 is TGCAGCGTTGACCTAGCGGATACGCAGTATTTT. Translating it yields CSVDLADTQYF.

The CDR3, as DNA: TGTGCCAGCAGCTTACAGGGAACCAGCAATCAGCCCCAGCATTTT. This translates into CASSLQGTSNQPQHF. The chain employs TRBV7-2 and TRBJ1-5; weak D call: TRBD1 (5 bases). Germline assignment: CDR1 SGHTA and CDR2 FQGNSA. The V end lost 2 bases, the J end lost 1 base, and 9 bases lay between the germline ends. The CDR3 runs 15 residues. Complete variable domain (other parts from reference TRBV7-2 and TRBJ1-5): GAGVSQSPSNKVTEKGKDVELRCDPISGHTALYWYRQSLGQGLEFLIYFQGNSAPDKSGLPSDRFSAERTGGSVSTLTIQRTQQEDSAVYLCASSLQGTSNQPQHFGDGTRLSIL.

The chain is built from TRBV7-3 and TRBJ2-3; D possibly corresponds to TRBD1 (6 bases). Trimming shortened V by 2 bases and J by 5 bases, and 17 bases separated the two germline ends. Germline V gene data show CDR1 as SGHTA and CDR2 as FQGTGA. CDR3 length: 16 amino acids. The CDR3 sequence is CASSLFVSTGGDTQYF. CDR3 in DNA: TGTGCCAGCAGCTTATTCGTTTCGACAGGCGGAGATACGCAGTATTTT.

This clone occurred a few times. V is TRBV10-1 and J is TRBJ1-3, with a tentative D call TRBD1 (5 bases). Germline V lookup: CDR1 WNHNN, CDR2 SYGVQD (reference sequence). The CDR3 extends over 15 amino acids. Trimming pared 6 bases from V and 3 bases from J, leaving 15 bases between. This CDR3 is CASRRGIRCGNTIYF. For the CDR3, the DNA is TGCGCCAGCAGGCGGGGCATAAGGTGTGGAAACACCATATATTTT.

The chain employs TRBV28 and TRBJ2-5; the match to TRBD2 covers 10 bases. There are 19 residues in the CDR3. The V segment lost 2 bases and the J segment 2 bases; nucleotides outside the gene matches: 14. Per germline, CDR1 MDHEN and CDR2 SYDVKM. The CDR3, as DNA: TGTGCCAGCAGTTTAACCCTCGTAGAGGCTAGCGGGGGACAAGAGACCCAGTACTTC. The encoded protein is CASSLTLVEASGGQETQYF.

This clone was seen only once. The chain couples TRBV6-6 to TRBJ2-1, with 8 bases that match TRBD2. CDR1 and CDR2 (germline): MNHNY, SVGAGI (reference sequence). CDR3 length: 15 amino acids. V was pared by 3 bases and J by 1 base, with 2 bases of the junction left unmatched. CDR3: CASSYSSGSYNEQFF. The CDR3 DNA is TGTGCCAGCAGTTATTCTAGCGGGTCCTACAATGAGCAGTTCTTC.

The CDR3 region is CASGRDRATEAFF. Written as DNA, the CDR3 is TGTGCCAGCGGCCGAGACAGGGCAACTGAAGCTTTCTTT. The genes are TRBV27 and TRBJ1-1; 7 bases match TRBD1. The CDR3 sequence is 13 residues long. Germline V CDR1 and CDR2: MNHEY, SMNVEV (reference sequence). V dropped 8 bases and J dropped 5; count of bases not matched to a gene: 8.